The 25 T cell receptor beta chains in this list originate from one sample, sequenced in a study of monozygotic twins with inflammatory bowel disease. Reprocessing the 5' RACE reads, TCRdb reports a single entry for every CDR3 protein and omits DNA. The sample includes around 210,000 distinct CDR3 sequences. The sequencing sample was made of blood. These receptors came from a human donor with ulcerative colitis or Crohn's disease, or a healthy co-twin of an affected twin (not recorded which).

V is TRBV4-2 and J is TRBJ2-7; as DNA is missing, the TRBD2 call by TCRdb cannot be tested. The CDR3 has 16 residues. Germline V gene data show CDR1 as LGHNA and CDR2 as YNFKEQ. The CDR3 protein is CASSQDGSGGAYEQYF.

CDR3: CASSPGTGSEAFF. J is TRBJ1-1 and V is TRBV18; TCRdb designates TRBD1, a call that cannot be tested without DNA. From germline, CDR1 is KGHSH and CDR2 LQKENI. The CDR3 spans 13 residues.

The V gene is TRBV7-2, the J gene TRBJ2-1; TCRdb lists TRBD2, though no DNA is available to test this call. The CDR3 covers 17 residues. Germline CDR1 SGHTA, CDR2 FQGNSA. Here the CDR3 reads CASSLKGRALTYNEQFF. The variable domain in full, with the rest retrieved from reference TRBV7-2 and TRBJ2-1, is GAGVSQSPSNKVTEKGKDVELRCDPISGHTALYWYRQSLGQGLEFLIYFQGNSAPDKSGLPSDRFSAERTGGSVSTLTIQRTQQEDSAVYLCASSLKGRALTYNEQFFGPGTRLTVL.

This CDR3 reads CASSRDDLSTDTQYF. This chain uses TRBV7-9 with TRBJ2-3; lacking DNA, the TRBD1 call made by TCRdb goes unchecked. CDR1 and CDR2 from the germline V gene are SEHNR and FQNEAQ (reference sequence). The CDR3 extends over 15 amino acids.

V usage is TRBV4-1 and J usage is TRBJ2-2; TCRdb indicates TRBD1, and absent DNA this call remains unverified. The CDR3 covers 16 residues. Per the germline V gene, CDR1 is MGHRA and CDR2 is YSYEKL. CDR3 protein: CASSPQPGQNTGELFF.

The chain uses TRBV19 and TRBJ2-6. The CDR3 is 15 amino acids. The germline V gene encodes CDR1 LNHDA and CDR2 SQIVND (reference sequence). CDR3 protein: CASSIGGSGANVLTF.

The chain has TRBV12-3 or TRBV12-4 and TRBJ1-5. The CDR3 is 16 residues long. The CDR3 protein is CASSRQDPGLNQPQHF.

The chain joins TRBV3-1 to TRBJ2-3. Per the germline V gene, CDR1 is LGHDT and CDR2 is YNNKEL (reference sequence). The CDR3 length is 15 residues. This chain's CDR3 is CASSQVRTGTDTQYF.

The chain employs TRBV10-3 and TRBJ1-2; with no DNA, the TCRdb D assignment of TRBD1 cannot be verified. CDR3 length: 11 residues. Germline CDR1 is ENHRY and CDR2 is SYGVKD. The CDR3 protein is CAINPGSGYTF.

This chain connects TRBV7-6 to TRBJ1-4; the D call of TRBD1 rests on TCRdb alone, since no DNA is present to check it. Germline-derived CDR1 and CDR2 are SGHVS and FNYEAQ. This CDR3 contains 15 residues. This CDR3 reads CASSLAIETGGKLFF.

V gene TRBV5-4 combines with J gene TRBJ1-2; TCRdb reports TRBD1, a call that lacks DNA to check it against. Per the germline V gene, CDR1 is SGHNT and CDR2 is YYREEE (reference sequence). This CDR3 contains 16 residues. The CDR3 here is CASSLGQGWGLYGYTF.

The V call is TRBV10-3, the J call TRBJ2-7; TCRdb lists TRBD2, though no DNA is available to test this call. CDR1 is ENHRY and CDR2 is SYGVKD in the germline V gene. The CDR3 spans 13 residues. CDR3 region: CAISVLESYEQYF.

The J gene is TRBJ2-1, the V gene TRBV29-1. The germline CDR1 and CDR2 sequences are SQVTM and ANQGSEA. CDR3 length equals 14 residues. CDR3: CSVDGPSSYNEQFF.

CDR3 residues: CASSLIGSTDTQYF. This chain links TRBV7-3 with TRBJ2-3. Germline V lookup: CDR1 SGHTA, CDR2 FQGTGA. The CDR3 is made up of 14 amino acids.

V and J are TRBV11-2 and TRBJ2-1; the TRBD2 assignment by TCRdb is unverifiable without DNA. The CDR3 covers 18 residues. CDR1 is SGHAT and CDR2 is FQNNGV in the germline V gene. CDR3 sequence: CASSLVWLAGGRDNEQFF.

The rearrangement uses TRBV27 and TRBJ2-1; TCRdb designates TRBD2, a call that cannot be tested without DNA. Germline loops: CDR1 MNHEY, CDR2 SMNVEV (reference sequence). The CDR3 has 14 amino acids. CDR3 protein: CASSFSGRRSEQFF.

The rearrangement links TRBV6-6 to TRBJ2-3; TCRdb calls TRBD1, which cannot be checked without DNA. CDR3 length equals 14 residues. The germline V gene has CDR1 MNHNY and CDR2 SVGAGI (reference sequence). The CDR3 sequence: CASSFAGETDTQYF.

The chain employs TRBV25-1 and TRBJ2-7. This CDR3 contains 13 residues. CDR1 MGHDK and CDR2 SYGVNS come from the germline V gene. The CDR3 is CASSEYGKYEQYF.

The chain recombines TRBV18 with TRBJ2-2. The germline gives CDR1 KGHSH, CDR2 LQKENI. CDR3 length equals 14 residues. This CDR3 is CASSPLLGTGELFF.

The chain uses TRBV12-3 or TRBV12-4 and TRBJ2-7; TCRdb indicates TRBD1, and absent DNA this call remains unverified. The CDR3 extends over 16 amino acids. CDR3 residues: CASSLFGPDLGDEQYF.

The chain combines TRBV20-1 with TRBJ2-7; the TCRdb D gene call, TRBD2, has no DNA to confirm it. The V gene's germline CDR1 is DFQATT and CDR2 SNEGSKA (reference sequence). This CDR3 is 13 amino acids long. CDR3 protein: CSANTAGGYEQYF.

The gene calls are TRBV19 and TRBJ2-7; TCRdb designates TRBD1, a call that cannot be tested without DNA. CDR1 and CDR2 from the germline V gene are LNHDA and SQIVND (reference sequence). CDR3 length equals 13 residues. The CDR3 protein is CASSPDSRYEQYF.

The J gene is TRBJ2-1, the V gene TRBV11-2. The CDR3 consists of 17 residues. Germline assignment: CDR1 SGHAT and CDR2 FQNNGV. CDR3 residues: CASSLGDFRTQRSEQFF.

V is TRBV29-1 and J is TRBJ1-1; checking the TCRdb D call of TRBD1 is not possible without DNA. The CDR3 is 12 amino acids. Germline V gene lookup returns CDR1 SQVTM and CDR2 ANQGSEA. The CDR3 loop reads CSILGQGAKAFF.

The CDR3 is CASSPKRAGENRAGELFF. The chain couples TRBV18 to TRBJ2-2; TCRdb calls TRBD2, which cannot be checked without DNA. The CDR3 is made up of 18 amino acids. Per the germline V gene, CDR1 is KGHSH and CDR2 is LQKENI.